This paragraph covers one T cell receptor (beta chain) sequence. The sample comes from a study of blood T cell repertoires in COVID-19. Study-level information: There were acute and convalescent COVID-19 samples, and they came from the United States, Italy and Spain.

As processed by the authors: Amplified reference gene primers provided the basis for estimating nucleated cell counts. Here immunoSEQ multiplex PCR was the method, and the copy in TCRdb shows in-frame clones only, minus some. Clone size and the V and J calls come from that table; the DNA yielded D and trimming. There are about 99,000 clones in the sample; around nine tenths occur only once, and 3% to 3.5% lies in the top ten. The V end lost 4 bases, the J end lost 2 bases, and 8 bases lay between the germline ends. The CDR3 totals 12 residues. CDR1 and CDR2 (germline): SQVTM, ANQGSEA. The gene calls are TRBV29-1 and TRBJ1-2; perhaps TRBD1 as D (5 bases). The clonotype originates from a human donor in a cohort sampled during active COVID-19. The sample consisted of peripheral blood. CDR3 protein: CSVAGSNYGYTF. The CDR3 region has the DNA TGCAGCGTTGCAGGGTCCAACTATGGCTACACCTTC.